These 26 T cell receptor beta chains share one sample of origin, sequenced in a study of blood T cell repertoires in COVID-19. Profiled with immunoSEQ multiplex PCR; TCRdb holds only in-frame clones, not every one. The table shows about 180,000 clones, with around 82% occurring only once. The sequencing sample was made of peripheral blood. All receptors derive from an elderly man with COVID-19, enrolled during active disease.

The V call is TRBV5-4, the J call TRBJ1-2, with D unclear. Trimming shortened V by 0 bases and J by 4 bases, and 13 bases separated the two germline ends. CDR1 is SGHNT and CDR2 is YYREEE in the germline V gene (reference sequence). The CDR3 runs 15 residues. The CDR3 protein is CASSLEGRGGYGYTF. The CDR3 coding sequence is TGTGCCAGCAGCTTGGAAGGACGGGGTGGCTATGGCTACACCTTC.

This clone was seen only a few times. This chain links TRBV5-1 with TRBJ1-1; TRBD1 matches 8 bases. The CDR3 has 16 amino acids. The junction had 5 bases not matched to a gene; V was cut back by 0 bases and J by 1 base. Germline CDR1 reads SGHRS; CDR2 reads YFSETQ. The CDR3 DNA sequence: TGCGCCAGCAGCTTGGTGACAGGGGCGGGGAACACTGAAGCTTTCTTT. This translates into CASSLVTGAGNTEAFF.

The genes are TRBV29-1 and TRBJ2-5, with 7 bases matching TRBD1. The V segment lost 6 bases and the J segment 5 bases; nucleotides outside the gene matches: 9. The CDR3 contains 13 residues. The V gene's germline CDR1 is SQVTM and CDR2 ANQGSEA. DNA for the CDR3: TGCAGCGTCGAGACAGGGTTAGGGGAGACCCAGTACTTC. It yields the protein CSVETGLGETQYF.

This clone has just one count. J is TRBJ1-4 and V is TRBV2; 9 nucleotides align to TRBD1. V shed 6 bases, J shed 8 bases, and the junction held 10 bases outside the gene matches. CDR1 SNHLY and CDR2 FYNNEI come from the germline V gene. CDR3 length: 15 amino acids. CDR3 in DNA: TGTGCCAGCAGCGAATCGGGACAGGGATCCGAAAAACTGTTTTTT. It codes for CASSESGQGSEKLFF.

This clone was picked up a small number of times. The chain has TRBV18 and TRBJ2-5; TRBD1 agrees at 8 bases. With 1 base clipped from V and 7 bases from J, the junction kept 8 bases outside the gene matches. The germline V gene has CDR1 KGHSH and CDR2 LQKENI. The CDR3 covers 15 residues. CDR3 coding DNA: TGTGCCAGCTCACCACTCCCGGACAGGGCAGGGACCCAGTACTTC. Translated: CASSPLPDRAGTQYF.

The chain has TRBV27 and TRBJ2-1; 14 nucleotides line up with TRBD2. Trimming took 3 bases from V and 4 from J; bases not matched to a gene: 5. CDR3 size: 17 residues. The V gene's germline CDR1 is MNHEY and CDR2 SMNVEV (reference sequence). CDR3 DNA sequence: TGTGCCAGCAGTTTCCGGACTAGCGGGGGGCCTTACAATGAGCAGTTCTTC. This gives the protein CASSFRTSGGPYNEQFF.

Only one count was recorded for this clone. V is TRBV5-1 and J is TRBJ1-2, with TRBD1 as a possible D gene (5 bases). With 0 bases removed from V and 6 bases from J, the gap between germline ends came to 12 bases. Germline values: CDR1 SGHRS, CDR2 YFSETQ. The length of the CDR3 is 14 residues. The CDR3 here is CASSLERGEDGYTF. The CDR3 nucleotides are TGCGCCAGCAGCTTGGAAAGGGGTGAAGATGGCTACACCTTC.

This clone was found once. The CDR3 here is CASSLQGAGANYGYTF. The CDR3 DNA reads TGCGCCAGCAGCCTTCAGGGGGCCGGGGCTAACTATGGCTACACCTTC. The chain couples TRBV5-1 to TRBJ1-2; 8 bases are shared with TRBD1. The J segment lost 0 bases and the V segment lost 4 bases, leaving 8 bases of the junction unmatched. Germline loops: CDR1 SGHRS, CDR2 YFSETQ. This CDR3 is built from 16 residues.

The chain is built from TRBV5-8 and TRBJ2-1; D gene uncertain. CDR1 and CDR2 (germline): SGHTS, YDEGEE. The CDR3 length is 12 residues. The ends were cut back, 0 bases at V and 8 bases at J, with 6 bases in the middle. CDR3 DNA sequence: TGTGCCAGCAGCTTGGAAGGAGATGAGCAGTTCTTC. Protein sequence: CASSLEGDEQFF.

V gene TRBV2 combines with J gene TRBJ2-1; TRBD1 aligns across 12 bases. CDR3 length equals 15 residues. Germline V CDR1 and CDR2: SNHLY, FYNNEI. The ends lost 5 bases at V and 7 bases at J; junction bases unmatched: 6. The CDR3: CASSKGGQGANEQFF. In nucleotides, the CDR3 is TGTGCCAGCAGTAAGGGGGGACAGGGGGCTAATGAGCAGTTCTTC.

V and J are TRBV7-3 and TRBJ1-1, with a tentative D call TRBD1 (6 bases). The CDR3 runs 15 residues. Between the trimmed V and J ends, which lost 4 bases and 1 base, there was a span of 13 bases. Germline CDR1 and CDR2: SGHTA and FQGTGA. As DNA, the CDR3 is TGTGCCAGCAGCTCGGGGGGCCGGAAGAACACTGAAGCTTTCTTT. It is translated as CASSSGGRKNTEAFF.

The rearrangement joins TRBV11-2 to TRBJ2-5, with 10 bases identical to TRBD1. Germline-derived CDR1 and CDR2 are SGHAT and FQNNGV. CDR3 length equals 14 residues. Trimming removed 4 bases from V and 3 bases from J; junction bases left unmatched: 2. CDR3: CASSSGTGEETQYF. The CDR3 nucleotides read TGTGCCAGCAGCTCCGGGACAGGGGAAGAGACCCAGTACTTC.

J is TRBJ1-1 and V is TRBV24-1; D is ambiguous. CDR1 and CDR2 from the germline V gene are KGHDR and SFDVKD. CDR3 length: 13 residues. Trimming shortened V by 8 bases and J by 3 bases, and 12 bases separated the two germline ends. The DNA for the CDR3 is TGTGCCACCACCGCCACGACTGACACTGAAGCTTTCTTT. It encodes CATTATTDTEAFF.

DNA of the CDR3: TGTGCCAGCAGCTTAAGTGTTCGGACAGCGAACACCGGGGAGCTGTTTTTT. It codes for CASSLSVRTANTGELFF. J is TRBJ2-2 and V is TRBV7-3, with TRBD1 as a possible D gene (6 bases). The CDR3 runs to 17 residues. Trimming took off 1 base at V and 0 bases at J, with 12 bases between the two ends. From germline, CDR1 is SGHTA and CDR2 FQGTGA.

V is TRBV6-5 and J is TRBJ2-3, with TRBD2 identical over 11 bases. After removal of 6 bases from V and 3 bases from J, the junction contained 5 bases not matched to a gene. The CDR3 is 15 amino acids. CDR1 is MNHEY and CDR2 is SVGAGI in the germline V gene. The CDR3 DNA follows: TGTGCCAGCAGACCTATAGCGGGGGGGACAGATACGCAGTATTTT. This encodes CASRPIAGGTDTQYF.

This chain links TRBV28 with TRBJ2-7; the D is unclear. The CDR3 loop spans 14 amino acids. Deletions cut 2 bases from V and 0 bases from J, with 8 bases between. Per germline, CDR1 MDHEN and CDR2 SYDVKM. As DNA, the CDR3 is TGTGCCAGCAGTTTAATAGTTCGCTCCTACGAGCAGTACTTC. Its translation: CASSLIVRSYEQYF.

The rearrangement links TRBV19 to TRBJ1-5; D might be TRBD1 (5 bases). The CDR3 covers 15 residues. The germline V gene has CDR1 LNHDA and CDR2 SQIVND (reference sequence). The ends were cut back, 1 base at V and 3 bases at J, with 10 bases in the middle. The CDR3 DNA reads as TGTGCCAGTAGTATAGCAGGGCGCAACAATCAGCCCCAGCATTTT. This codes for CASSIAGRNNQPQHF.

The chain combines TRBV4-2 with TRBJ1-2; 8 nucleotides agree with TRBD1. Trimming removed 5 bases from V and 4 bases from J; junction bases left unmatched: 9. The CDR3 extends over 15 amino acids. The V gene's germline CDR1 is LGHNA and CDR2 YNFKEQ. DNA of the CDR3: TGTGCCAGCAGCGCTTTAGACGGACAGGGCTATGGCTACACCTTC. Protein product: CASSALDGQGYGYTF.

The CDR3 DNA is TGTGCCAGCAGCTTGGGACAGGGAAAGGATACGCAGTATTTT. Translated: CASSLGQGKDTQYF. The chain employs TRBV5-6 and TRBJ2-3, with TRBD1 identical over 7 bases. Germline V gene sequence: CDR1 SGHDT, CDR2 YYEEEE. The CDR3 is made up of 14 amino acids. V shed 0 bases and J 6 bases; nucleotides not matched to a gene: 4.

The chain recombines TRBV28 with TRBJ2-3; weak D call: TRBD2 (6 bases). Germline V lookup: CDR1 MDHEN, CDR2 SYDVKM. The CDR3 is 14 amino acids. V lost 6 bases and J 2 bases, leaving 12 bases between the germline ends. The CDR3 protein is CASSRGAYTDTQYF. CDR3 DNA: TGTGCCAGCAGCCGCGGGGCTTACACAGATACGCAGTATTTT.

The chain has TRBV5-4 and TRBJ1-4; TRBD1 aligns across 8 bases. The CDR3 extends over 14 amino acids. The J segment lost 8 bases and the V segment lost 3 bases, leaving 6 bases of the junction unmatched. The germline CDR1 and CDR2 sequences are SGHNT and YYREEE (reference sequence). CDR3 sequence reads: CASSSRGPEEKLFF. CDR3 in DNA: TGTGCCAGCAGCTCCAGGGGGCCAGAGGAAAAACTGTTTTTT.

J is TRBJ1-6 and V is TRBV6-5; the D gene is possibly TRBD1 (6 bases). Trimming removed 6 bases from V and 5 bases from J, with 14 bases in between. Germline V gene lookup returns CDR1 MNHEY and CDR2 SVGAGI. CDR3 length: 15 residues. CDR3 residues: CASRPQGWDNSPLHF. In nucleotides, the CDR3 is TGTGCCAGCAGACCACAGGGATGGGATAATTCACCCCTCCACTTT.

The chain combines TRBV19 with TRBJ2-1; 7 bases are shared with TRBD1. V shed 2 bases, J shed 1 base, and the junction held 8 bases outside the gene matches. Germline CDR1 LNHDA, CDR2 SQIVND (reference sequence). The CDR3 extends over 17 amino acids. For the CDR3, the DNA is TGTGCCAGTAGTATATACGCAGGGGGAGAGTCCTACAATGAGCAGTTCTTC. Translation: CASSIYAGGESYNEQFF.

The chain combines TRBV5-1 with TRBJ2-2; D not certain. CDR1 and CDR2 (germline): SGHRS, YFSETQ. Trimming left V 0 bases short and J 5 bases short, with 11 bases between. The CDR3 runs to 15 residues. CDR3: CASSLDGWRTGELFF. The CDR3 DNA sequence: TGCGCCAGCAGCTTGGACGGGTGGCGGACCGGGGAGCTGTTTTTT.

The J gene is TRBJ2-7, the V gene TRBV9, with 7 bases matching TRBD2. The CDR3 extends over 15 amino acids. Germline V CDR1 and CDR2: SGDLS, YYNGEE. V lost 4 bases and J lost 0; bases outside the gene matches: 7. The CDR3 sequence is CASSLMGGGSYEQYF. The CDR3, as DNA: TGTGCCAGCAGCTTAATGGGCGGGGGCTCCTACGAGCAGTACTTC. The variable domain in full, with the rest retrieved from reference TRBV9 and TRBJ2-7, is DSGVTQTPKHLITATGQRVTLRCSPRSGDLSVYWYQQSLDQGLQFLIQYYNGEERAKGNILERFSAQQFPDLHSELNLSSLELGDSALYFCASSLMGGGSYEQYFGPGTRLTVT.

The chain recombines TRBV7-8 with TRBJ1-1; D is undetermined. The CDR3 runs to 12 residues. CDR1 and CDR2 (germline): SGHVS, FQNEAQ. V was shortened by 0 bases and J by 9 bases, with 8 bases between the two germline ends. The DNA for the CDR3 is TGTGCCAGCAGCTTAGCGCGCAACCAAGCTTTCTTT. This encodes CASSLARNQAFF.